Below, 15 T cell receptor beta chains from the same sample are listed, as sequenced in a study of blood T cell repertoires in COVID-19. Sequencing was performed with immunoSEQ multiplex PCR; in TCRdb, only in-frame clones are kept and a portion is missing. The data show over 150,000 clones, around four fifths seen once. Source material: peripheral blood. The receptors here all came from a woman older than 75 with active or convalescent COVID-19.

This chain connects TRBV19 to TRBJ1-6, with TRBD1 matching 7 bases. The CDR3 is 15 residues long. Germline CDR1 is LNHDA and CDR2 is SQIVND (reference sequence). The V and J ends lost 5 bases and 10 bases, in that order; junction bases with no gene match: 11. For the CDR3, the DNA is TGTGCCAGTAGTTCACTTACAGGGGTAGAATCACCCCTCCACTTT. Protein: CASSSLTGVESPLHF.

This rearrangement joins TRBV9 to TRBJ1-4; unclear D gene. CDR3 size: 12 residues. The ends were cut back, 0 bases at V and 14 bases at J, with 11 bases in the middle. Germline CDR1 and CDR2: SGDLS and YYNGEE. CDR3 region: CASSVGTGKLFF. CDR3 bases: TGTGCCAGCAGCGTAGGTACCGGGAAGCTGTTTTTT. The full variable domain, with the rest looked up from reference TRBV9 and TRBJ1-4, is DSGVTQTPKHLITATGQRVTLRCSPRSGDLSVYWYQQSLDQGLQFLIQYYNGEERAKGNILERFSAQQFPDLHSELNLSSLELGDSALYFCASSVGTGKLFFGSGTQLSVL.

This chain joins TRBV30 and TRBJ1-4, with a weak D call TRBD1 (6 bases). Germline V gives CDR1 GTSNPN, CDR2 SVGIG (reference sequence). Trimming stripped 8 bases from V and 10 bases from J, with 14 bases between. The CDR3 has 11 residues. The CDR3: CALSGGRKLFF. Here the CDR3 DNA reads TGTGCCCTAAGCGGGGGCCGAAAACTGTTTTTT.

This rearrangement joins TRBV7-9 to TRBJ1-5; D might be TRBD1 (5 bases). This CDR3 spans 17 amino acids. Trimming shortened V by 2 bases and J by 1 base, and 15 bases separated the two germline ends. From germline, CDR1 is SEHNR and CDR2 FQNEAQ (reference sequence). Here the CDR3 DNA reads TGTGCCAGCAGCTTAACAGGCTCCGGGGGGAGCAATCAGCCCCAGCATTTT. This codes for CASSLTGSGGSNQPQHF.

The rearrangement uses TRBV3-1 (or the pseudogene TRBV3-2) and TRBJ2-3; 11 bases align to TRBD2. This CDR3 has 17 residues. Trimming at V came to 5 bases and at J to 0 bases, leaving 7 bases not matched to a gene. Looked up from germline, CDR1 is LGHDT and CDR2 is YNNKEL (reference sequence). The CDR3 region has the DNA TGTGCCAGCAGCTCTGGGGCTAGCGGGGGGAGCACAGATACGCAGTATTTT. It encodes CASSSGASGGSTDTQYF.

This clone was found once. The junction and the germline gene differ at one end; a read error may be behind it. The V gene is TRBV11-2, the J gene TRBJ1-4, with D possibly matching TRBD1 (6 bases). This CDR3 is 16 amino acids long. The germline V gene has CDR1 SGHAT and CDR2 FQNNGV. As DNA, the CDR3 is TGTGCCAGCAGCTTAAAACTCACAGGGTTCGGTGAAAAACTGCTTTTT. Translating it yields CASSLKLTGFGEKLLF.

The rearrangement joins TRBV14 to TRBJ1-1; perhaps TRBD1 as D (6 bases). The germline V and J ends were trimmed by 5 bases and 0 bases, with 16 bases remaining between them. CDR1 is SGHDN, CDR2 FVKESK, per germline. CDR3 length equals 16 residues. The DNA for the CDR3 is TGTGCCAGCAGCAGGTTTGGGGGGGCTATGAACACTGAAGCTTTCTTT. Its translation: CASSRFGGAMNTEAFF.

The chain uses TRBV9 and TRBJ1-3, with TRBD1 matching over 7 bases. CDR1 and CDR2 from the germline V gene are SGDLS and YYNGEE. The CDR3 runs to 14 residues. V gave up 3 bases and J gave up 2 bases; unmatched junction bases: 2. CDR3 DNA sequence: TGTGCCAGCAGCGATACAGGGGCTGGAAACACCATATATTTT. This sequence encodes CASSDTGAGNTIYF.

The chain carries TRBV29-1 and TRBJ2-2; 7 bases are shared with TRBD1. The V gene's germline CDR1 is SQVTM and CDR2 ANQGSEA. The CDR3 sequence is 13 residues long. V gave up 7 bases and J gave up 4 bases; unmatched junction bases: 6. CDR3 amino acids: CSAGTDGTGELFF. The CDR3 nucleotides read TGCAGCGCAGGGACAGACGGCACCGGGGAGCTGTTTTTT.

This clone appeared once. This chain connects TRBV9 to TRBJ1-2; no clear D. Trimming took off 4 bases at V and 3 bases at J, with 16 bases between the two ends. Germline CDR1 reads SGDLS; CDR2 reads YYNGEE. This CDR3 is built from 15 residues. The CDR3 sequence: CASSLSTNLDYGYTF. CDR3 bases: TGTGCCAGCAGCCTTAGTACGAACCTAGACTATGGCTACACCTTC.

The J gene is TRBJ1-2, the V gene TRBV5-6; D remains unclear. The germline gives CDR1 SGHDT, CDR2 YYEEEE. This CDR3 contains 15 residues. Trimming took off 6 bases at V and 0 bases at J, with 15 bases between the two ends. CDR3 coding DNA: TGTGCCAGCACCCCGGGAGTGCCTTCTAACTATGGCTACACCTTC. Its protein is CASTPGVPSNYGYTF.

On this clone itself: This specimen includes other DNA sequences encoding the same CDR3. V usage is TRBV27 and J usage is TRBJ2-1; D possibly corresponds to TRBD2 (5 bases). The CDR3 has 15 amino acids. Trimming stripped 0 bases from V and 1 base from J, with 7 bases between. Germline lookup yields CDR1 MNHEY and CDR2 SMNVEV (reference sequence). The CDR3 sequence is CASSLSRDSYNEQFF. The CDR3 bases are TGTGCCAGCAGTTTATCGAGGGATTCCTACAATGAGCAGTTCTTC.

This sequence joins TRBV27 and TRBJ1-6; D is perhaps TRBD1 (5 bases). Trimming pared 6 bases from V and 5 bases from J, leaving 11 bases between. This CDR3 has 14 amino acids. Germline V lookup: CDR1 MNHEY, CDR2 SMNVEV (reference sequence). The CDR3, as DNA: TGTGCCAGCAGCCAAGGGGTAGATAATTCACCCCTCCACTTT. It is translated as CASSQGVDNSPLHF.

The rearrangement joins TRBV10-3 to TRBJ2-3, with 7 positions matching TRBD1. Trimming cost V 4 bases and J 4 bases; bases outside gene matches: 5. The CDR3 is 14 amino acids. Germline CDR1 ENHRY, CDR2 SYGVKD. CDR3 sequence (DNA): TGTGCCATCAGTGTTTCCGGACAGGCAGATACGCAGTATTTT. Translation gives CAISVSGQADTQYF.

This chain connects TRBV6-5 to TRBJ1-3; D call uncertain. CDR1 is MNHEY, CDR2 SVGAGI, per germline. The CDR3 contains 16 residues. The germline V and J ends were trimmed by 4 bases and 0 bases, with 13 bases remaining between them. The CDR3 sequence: CASSLNGASSGNTIYF. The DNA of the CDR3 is TGTGCCAGCAGTTTGAATGGTGCGAGCTCTGGAAACACCATATATTTT.